A single sample gave rise to the 8 T cell receptor beta chains below, sequenced in a study of cytomegalovirus exposure and HLA in healthy donors. 13 Jbeta primers and 60 Vbeta primers were used for the PCR. Here immunoSEQ multiplex PCR was the method, and the copy in TCRdb shows in-frame clones only, minus some. Among roughly 180,000 clones listed, approximately 85% were seen once. Sequencing input: PBMCs. These TCRs come from a girl under 18 in good health and CMV-seropositive.

The CDR3 bases are TGTGCCAGCTCACCACTCCCGACTAGCGGGGGAGCCACAGATACGCAGTATTTT. This sequence encodes CASSPLPTSGGATDTQYF. The chain combines TRBV18 with TRBJ2-3, with 12 bases aligning to TRBD2. This CDR3 comprises 18 residues. Germline CDR1 is KGHSH and CDR2 is LQKENI. Losses at the gene ends were 1 base for V and 2 bases for J; bases not matched to a gene: 7.

The chain combines TRBV4-1 with TRBJ2-5, with 11 bases matching TRBD2. Trimming removed 2 bases from V and 2 bases from J; junction bases left unmatched: 7. CDR1 and CDR2 from the germline V gene are MGHRA and YSYEKL. The CDR3 has 17 amino acids. CDR3 DNA sequence: TGCGCCAGCAGCCAAAGGTTTAGCGGGGGGGTTCAAGAGACCCAGTACTTC. It encodes CASSQRFSGGVQETQYF.

The chain combines TRBV25-1 with TRBJ1-6, with D tentatively TRBD1 (5 bases). Trimming removed 5 bases from V and 8 bases from J, with 16 bases in between. The V gene's germline CDR1 is MGHDK and CDR2 SYGVNS. This CDR3 region has 15 residues. CDR3 DNA: TGTGCCAGCAGTCTAGGCAGGGTTGCATATTCACCCCTCCACTTT. It yields the protein CASSLGRVAYSPLHF.

This clone was counted a few times. This chain links TRBV29-1 with TRBJ2-3, with 8 bases lining up with TRBD1. Germline V lookup: CDR1 SQVTM, CDR2 ANQGSEA. V was pared by 7 bases and J by 3 bases, with 9 bases of the junction left unmatched. This CDR3 region has 14 residues. For the CDR3, the DNA is TGCAGCGCAGCTGGACAGGGAGGTACAGATACGCAGTATTTT. Amino acids: CSAAGQGGTDTQYF.

The chain links TRBV27 to TRBJ1-1; no clear D. Per the germline V gene, CDR1 is MNHEY and CDR2 is SMNVEV (reference sequence). The CDR3 has 12 amino acids. V was trimmed by 3 bases and J by 6 bases, leaving 8 bases between them. The CDR3 protein is CASSFYGSEAFF. The CDR3 DNA follows: TGTGCCAGCAGTTTCTACGGGTCTGAAGCTTTCTTT.

This CDR3 reads CASSLGGVVNTEAFF. The CDR3 DNA follows: TGTGCCAGCAGCTTAGGCGGGGTAGTGAACACTGAAGCTTTCTTT. V and J are TRBV11-3 and TRBJ1-1; D unresolved. The CDR3 totals 15 residues. Trimming left V 1 base short and J 0 bases short, with 9 bases between. Looked up from germline, CDR1 is SGHNT and CDR2 is YENEEA.

Regarding this clone: A read error may account for a junction end that differs from germline. This chain links TRBV30 with TRBJ1-2; D is perhaps TRBD1 (6 bases). This CDR3 has 13 amino acids. Germline lookup yields CDR1 GTSNPN and CDR2 SVGIG (reference sequence). DNA of the CDR3: TGTGCCTGGAGCGGTGGACAGCACTACGGCTACACCTTC. This sequence encodes CAWSGGQHYGYTF.

The genes are TRBV6-1 and TRBJ1-3; D unclear. Germline loops: CDR1 MNHNS, CDR2 SASEGT. Trimming stripped 3 bases from V and 3 bases from J, with 12 bases between. The CDR3 totals 15 residues. The CDR3 here is CASSEPRGIGNTIYF. DNA of the CDR3: TGTGCCAGCAGTGAGCCTCGGGGAATTGGAAACACCATATATTTT.